This T cell receptor beta chain was sequenced in a study of blood T cell repertoires in COVID-19. Study overall: From the United States, Italy and Spain came samples of acute and convalescent COVID-19. The cDNA or gDNA used as material had been derived from T cells, B-cell-depleted T cells, or PBMCs.

Germline V gene data show CDR1 as MDHEN and CDR2 as SYDVKM. V was cut by 2 bases and J by 7 bases, with 9 bases left in between. The CDR3 has 13 amino acids. Source study methods: Quantification of nucleated cells was approximated via reference gene primer amplification. Method: immunoSEQ multiplex PCR; TCRdb's copy keeps in-frame clones and lacks some. V and J calls plus clone size are reproduced from that table; the DNA served to infer D and trimming. The data show 100,000 to 150,000 clones, with around 79% seen just once and 2.5% held by the top ten. Specimen: peripheral blood. This TCR was recovered from a man between 45 and 60 years old with acute or convalescent COVID-19. This rearrangement joins TRBV28 to TRBJ1-3; TRBD1 is a possible D gene (6 bases). The CDR3 sequence: CASSLGQGNTIYF. The CDR3, as DNA: TGTGCCAGCAGTTTAGGGCAGGGGAACACCATATATTTT.